The clone carrying this T cell receptor beta chain was seen more than once but under ten times. TCRdb fed the RT-PCR reads into MiXCR, producing one record per CDR3 protein. The repertoire holds about 680,000 distinct CDR3 sequences, with approximately 14% as singletons. V shed 7 bases and J shed 5 bases, with 17 bases lying between them. This CDR3 spans 13 amino acids. CDR1 and CDR2 from the germline V gene are DFQATT and SNEGSKA (reference sequence). The sequence derives from a female donor in good health, serving as a healthy control. The V gene is TRBV20-1, the J gene TRBJ2-5, with a possible D match to TRBD2 (5 bases). Sequencing was carried out using memory CD4+ T cells from blood. The CDR3 nucleotides are TGCAGTGTGTTCGTGGGAGCGGTCGAGACCCAGTACTTC. Its translation is CSVFVGAVETQYF.